Below are 5 T cell receptor beta chains sequenced from a single sample in a study of beta chain features in type 1 diabetes. These receptors lack a known antigen. cDNA synthesis used the whole RNA isolate, giving expressed TCRB sequences. The repertoire was sequenced with immunoSEQ multiplex PCR; TCRdb's copy has only in-frame clones and lacks some. The sample includes around 300,000 clones, approximately 15% of them seen just once. The study, taken as a whole, reports: Moderate yet significant TCRB CDR3 shortening was seen in Type 1 diabetes patients in all four CD4+ subsets.

What was sequenced was naive CD4+ T cells from blood. The origin of the receptors is a man aged 18 to 29 with type 1 diabetes.

This clone was picked up a small number of times. The V call is TRBV11-2, the J call TRBJ2-5; TRBD2 agrees at 7 bases. Germline loops: CDR1 SGHAT, CDR2 FQNNGV. V lost 1 base to trimming and J lost 2 bases; unmatched junction nucleotides: 1. The CDR3 totals 14 residues. The CDR3 sequence is CASSLGDYQETQYF. The DNA of the CDR3 is TGTGCCAGCAGCTTAGGGGACTATCAAGAGACCCAGTACTTC.

The J gene is TRBJ2-1, the V gene TRBV6-5; D is perhaps TRBD2 (5 bases). This CDR3 region has 12 residues. CDR1 MNHEY and CDR2 SVGAGI come from the germline V gene. V was trimmed by 8 bases and J by 4 bases, leaving 9 bases between them. CDR3 sequence (DNA): TGTGCCAGCGGGAGAGAGTACAATGAGCAGTTCTTC. Its translation: CASGREYNEQFF.

With respect to this clone: Other DNA sequences in the sample encode the same CDR3. This rearrangement joins TRBV6-5 to TRBJ1-1; D is ambiguous. Germline CDR1 and CDR2: MNHEY and SVGAGI. The CDR3 is 13 residues long. Trimming took 5 bases from V and 4 from J, leaving 11 bases between them. CDR3 amino acids: CASSPRGSTEAFF. The CDR3 bases are TGTGCCAGCAGTCCCCGAGGGTCCACTGAAGCTTTCTTT.

The chain is built from TRBV6-5 and TRBJ1-2, with 7 nucleotides matching TRBD1. This CDR3 comprises 15 residues. Germline CDR1 and CDR2: MNHEY and SVGAGI. V was clipped by 5 bases and J by 7 bases; unmatched bases: 13. The CDR3 region has the DNA TGTGCCAGCAGTGGAGGGGGCTCGCCCTTACCTGGCTACACCTTC. The encoded protein is CASSGGGSPLPGYTF.

This clone has a handful of counts. The J gene is TRBJ1-4, the V gene TRBV15, with 8 bases aligning to TRBD1. Germline loops: CDR1 LNHNV, CDR2 YYDKDF (reference sequence). The CDR3 extends over 17 amino acids. V shed 5 bases, J shed 7 bases, and the junction held 15 bases outside the gene matches. The chain's CDR3 is CATSRGQGAGLGEKLFF. CDR3 bases: TGTGCCACCAGCCGCGGACAGGGAGCGGGTTTAGGTGAAAAACTGTTTTTT.